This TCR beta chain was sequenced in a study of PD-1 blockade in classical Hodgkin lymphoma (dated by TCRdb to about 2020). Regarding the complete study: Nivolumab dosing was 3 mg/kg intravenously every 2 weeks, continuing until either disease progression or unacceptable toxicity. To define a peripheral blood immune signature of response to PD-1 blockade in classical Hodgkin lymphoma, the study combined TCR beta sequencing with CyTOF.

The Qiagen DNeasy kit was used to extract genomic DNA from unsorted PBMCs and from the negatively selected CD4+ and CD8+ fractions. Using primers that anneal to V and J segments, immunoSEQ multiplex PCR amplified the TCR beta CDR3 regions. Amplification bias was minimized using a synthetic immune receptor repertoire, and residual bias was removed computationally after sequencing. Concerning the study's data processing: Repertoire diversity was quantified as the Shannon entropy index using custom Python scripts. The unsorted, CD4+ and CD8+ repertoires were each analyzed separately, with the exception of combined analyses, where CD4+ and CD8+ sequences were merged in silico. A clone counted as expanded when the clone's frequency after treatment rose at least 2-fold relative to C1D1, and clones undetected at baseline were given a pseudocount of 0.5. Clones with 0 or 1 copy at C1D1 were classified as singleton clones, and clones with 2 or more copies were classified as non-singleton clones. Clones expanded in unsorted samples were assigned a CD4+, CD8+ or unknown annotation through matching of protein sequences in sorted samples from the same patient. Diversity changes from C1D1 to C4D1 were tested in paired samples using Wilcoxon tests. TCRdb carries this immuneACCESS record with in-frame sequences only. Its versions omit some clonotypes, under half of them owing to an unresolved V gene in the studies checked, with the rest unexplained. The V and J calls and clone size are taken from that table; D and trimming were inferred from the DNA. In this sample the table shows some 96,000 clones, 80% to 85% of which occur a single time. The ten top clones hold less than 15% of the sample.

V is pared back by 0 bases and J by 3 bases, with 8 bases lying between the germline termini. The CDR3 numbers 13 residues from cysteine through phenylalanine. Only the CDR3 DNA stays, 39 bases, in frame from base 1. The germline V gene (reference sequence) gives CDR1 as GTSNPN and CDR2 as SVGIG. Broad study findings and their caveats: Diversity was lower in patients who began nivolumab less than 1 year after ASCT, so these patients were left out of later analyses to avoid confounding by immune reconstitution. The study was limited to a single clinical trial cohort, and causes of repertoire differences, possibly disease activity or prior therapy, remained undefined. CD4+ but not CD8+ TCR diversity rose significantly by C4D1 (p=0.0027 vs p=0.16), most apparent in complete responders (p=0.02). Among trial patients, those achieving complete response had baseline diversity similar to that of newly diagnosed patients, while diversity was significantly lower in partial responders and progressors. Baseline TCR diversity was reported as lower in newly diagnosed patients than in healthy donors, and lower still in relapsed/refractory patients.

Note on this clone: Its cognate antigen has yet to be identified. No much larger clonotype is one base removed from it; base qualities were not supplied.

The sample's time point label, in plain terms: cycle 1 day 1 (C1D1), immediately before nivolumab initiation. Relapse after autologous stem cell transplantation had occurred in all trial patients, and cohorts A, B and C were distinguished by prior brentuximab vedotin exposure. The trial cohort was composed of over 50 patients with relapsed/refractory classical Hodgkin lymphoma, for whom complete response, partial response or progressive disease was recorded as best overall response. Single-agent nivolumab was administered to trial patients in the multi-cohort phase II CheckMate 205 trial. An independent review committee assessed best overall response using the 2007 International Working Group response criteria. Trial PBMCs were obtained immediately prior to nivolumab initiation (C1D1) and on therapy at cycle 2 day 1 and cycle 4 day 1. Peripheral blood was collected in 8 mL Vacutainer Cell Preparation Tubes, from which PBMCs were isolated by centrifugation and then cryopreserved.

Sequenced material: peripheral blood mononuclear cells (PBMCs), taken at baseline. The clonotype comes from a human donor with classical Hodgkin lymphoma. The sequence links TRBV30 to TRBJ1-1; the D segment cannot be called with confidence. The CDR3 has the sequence CAWSVNLYTEAFF. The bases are TGTGCCTGGAGTGTAAATCTGTACACTGAAGCTTTCTTT.